This TCR beta chain stems from a study of T cell changes during pregnancy in multiple sclerosis. The method was immunoSEQ multiplex PCR; TCRdb's version includes in-frame clones alone and lacks a portion of them. The data hold about 50,000 clones, with about 92% observed a single time. CDR3 length equals 15 residues. CDR1 and CDR2 (germline): SGHRS, YFSETQ. Trimming at V came to 0 bases and at J to 1 base, leaving 3 bases not matched to a gene. The chain couples TRBV5-1 to TRBJ2-5, with 7 positions matching TRBD2. The TCR originated in a female donor with multiple sclerosis, enrolled in a pregnancy study. The sample here was CD4+ T cells from peripheral blood mononuclear cells, taken in the third trimester of pregnancy. CDR3 DNA: TGCGCCAGCAGCTTGGTGGGGGGGACCCAAGAGACCCAGTACTTC. Amino acids: CASSLVGGTQETQYF.